A selection of T cell receptor beta chains follows, all from one sample in a study of blood T cell repertoires in COVID-19. Some clones are missing from TCRdb's copy, which holds only in-frame ones; the method was immunoSEQ multiplex PCR. The data hold about 250,000 clones, with 80% to 90% observed a single time. Sequencing was carried out using PBMCs or T cells enriched from blood (not recorded which). These receptor sequences come from a man aged 40-49 years who had recovered from COVID-19. The CDR3 runs from the conserved cysteine through the conserved F or W. D genes are given only for firm matches. Part of the rows lack a size; the others show once, few, many or a class for expanded clones.

j_gene,abundance,v_gene,d_gene,CDR3aa,CDR3nt
TRBJ1-1,-,TRBV27,-,CASSLNGGYSEAFF,TGTGCCAGCAGTTTAAATGGGGGGTATTCTGAAGCTTTCTTT
TRBJ1-3,-,TRBV28,-,CASSSWGDSGNTIYF,TGTGCCAGCAGCTCTTGGGGCGACTCTGGAAACACCATATATTTT
TRBJ2-6,-,TRBV9,-,CASSPGANVLTF,TGTGCCAGCAGCCCGGGGGCCAACGTCCTGACTTTC
TRBJ2-1,-,TRBV2,TRBD2,CASSEGGGGPDEQFF,TGTGCCAGCAGTGAAGGGGGGGGAGGGCCGGATGAGCAGTTCTTC
TRBJ2-1,-,TRBV5-6,TRBD2,CASSLALTSADNEQFF,TGTGCCAGCAGCTTGGCCTTAACTAGCGCAGACAATGAGCAGTTCTTC
TRBJ2-1,few,TRBV11-3,TRBD2,CASSLEKRGVYNEQFF,TGTGCCAGCAGCTTAGAGAAGCGGGGGGTATACAATGAGCAGTTCTTC
TRBJ1-2,-,TRBV7-2,-,CASSPITGPWEGYTF,TGTGCCAGCAGCCCGATAACCGGGCCCTGGGAGGGCTACACCTTC
TRBJ2-7,-,TRBV6-5,-,CASYRQGSYEQYF,TGTGCCAGCTATCGGCAGGGCTCCTACGAGCAGTACTTC
TRBJ1-1,-,TRBV6-5,TRBD1,CASQNRRGQGTEAFF,TGTGCCAGCCAAAACAGGAGGGGGCAAGGGACTGAAGCTTTCTTT
TRBJ2-3,-,TRBV5-1,-,CASSLRGSTDTQYF,TGCGCCAGCAGCTTGCGAGGAAGCACAGATACGCAGTATTTT
TRBJ2-2,-,TRBV18,-,CASSPVRGGTGELFF,TGTGCCAGCTCACCCGTCCGAGGGGGCACCGGGGAGCTGTTTTTT
TRBJ1-2,-,TRBV4-2,-,CASSQVWVLGGYTF,TGTGCCAGCAGCCAAGTTTGGGTCCTCGGGGGCTACACCTTC
TRBJ2-7,-,TRBV2,-,CASRTDRYEQYF,TGTGCCAGCAGAACGGACAGATACGAGCAGTACTTC
TRBJ2-2,-,TRBV7-8,TRBD2,CASSRGLAGHLFDTGELFF,TGTGCCAGCAGCCGCGGACTAGCGGGGCACCTTTTTGACACCGGGGAGCTGTTTTTT
TRBJ2-1,-,TRBV3-1/TRBV3-2,TRBD2,CASSQGLAGGGGYNEQFF,TGTGCCAGCAGCCAAGGACTAGCGGGAGGGGGGGGATACAATGAGCAGTTCTTC
TRBJ2-7,-,TRBV5-4,TRBD1,CASSLQGSYEQYF,TGTGCCAGCAGCCTACAGGGGTCCTACGAGCAGTACTTC
TRBJ2-7,-,TRBV30,TRBD1,CAWSAWTGSGEQYF,TGTGCCTGGAGTGCCTGGACAGGGTCCGGAGAGCAGTACTTC
TRBJ2-1,once,TRBV3-1/TRBV3-2,TRBD2,CASSQTSGYNEQFF,TGTGCCAGCAGCCAAACTAGCGGTTACAATGAGCAGTTCTTC
TRBJ1-6,-,TRBV11-3,-,CASSLGRGNSPLHF,TGTGCCAGCAGCTTGGGACGGGGGAATTCACCCCTCCACTTT
TRBJ2-3,few,TRBV29-1,TRBD2,CSVAQGGTDTQYF,TGCAGCGTTGCCCAGGGAGGGACAGATACGCAGTATTTT
TRBJ1-2,-,TRBV20-1,-,CSASNRNYGYTF,TGCAGTGCTAGTAACAGGAACTATGGCTACACCTTC
TRBJ1-5,-,TRBV7-2,-,CASSLVRGSNQPQHF,TGTGCCAGCAGCTTAGTTCGAGGGAGTAATCAGCCCCAGCATTTT
TRBJ2-3,-,TRBV11-3,-,CASSLTETDTQYF,TGTGCCAGCAGCTTAACGGAGACAGATACGCAGTATTTT
TRBJ2-7,-,TRBV27,TRBD1,CASSPHPTGADPYEQYF,TGTGCCAGCAGTCCCCACCCGACAGGGGCCGATCCCTACGAGCAGTACTTC
TRBJ1-1,-,TRBV19,-,CASSIQGLNTEAFF,TGTGCCAGTAGTATCCAGGGGCTAAACACTGAAGCTTTCTTT
TRBJ2-1,once,TRBV24-1,-,CATGGTDGVNEQFF,TGTGCCACCGGAGGAACGGATGGGGTCAATGAGCAGTTCTTC
TRBJ1-2,-,TRBV5-1,TRBD1,CASSGGQGANGYTF,TGCGCCAGCAGCGGGGGACAGGGGGCGAATGGCTACACCTTC
TRBJ2-3,-,TRBV12-3/TRBV12-4,TRBD2,CASRSGGGDTQYF,TGTGCCAGCAGGTCGGGGGGTGGAGATACGCAGTATTTT
TRBJ2-1,-,TRBV9,TRBD2,CASSTGTSGYNEQFF,TGTGCCAGCAGCACCGGGACTAGCGGGTACAATGAGCAGTTCTTC
TRBJ1-1,-,TRBV19,-,CASSIWPPNAEAFF,TGTGCCAGTAGTATCTGGCCCCCGAACGCTGAAGCTTTCTTT
TRBJ2-5,-,TRBV5-6,-,CASGKRGNKAETQYF,TGTGCCAGCGGGAAACGGGGGAACAAGGCGGAGACCCAGTACTTC
TRBJ1-3,-,TRBV21-1,-,CASSGWDIRSGNTIYF,TGTGCCAGCAGCGGCTGGGACATTCGCTCTGGAAACACCATATATTTT
TRBJ2-3,-,TRBV3-1/TRBV3-2,-,CASSLDPGSAQYF,TGTGCCAGCAGCCTCGACCCGGGGTCGGCGCAGTATTTT
TRBJ2-1,-,TRBV18,TRBD1,CASSPLGQGINEQFF,TGTGCCAGCTCACCACTGGGACAGGGTATCAATGAGCAGTTCTTC
TRBJ2-3,-,TRBV18,-,CASSPQLSGGALVTDTQYF,TGTGCCAGCTCACCGCAGCTGTCTGGGGGGGCGCTTGTCACAGATACGCAGTATTTT
TRBJ1-2,-,TRBV19,TRBD1,CASRRTPGQGNYGYTF,TGTGCCAGTAGAAGGACTCCGGGACAGGGTAACTATGGCTACACCTTC
TRBJ2-1,-,TRBV15,TRBD2,CATSRETSGTNEQFF,TGTGCCACCAGCAGAGAAACTAGCGGGACGAATGAGCAGTTCTTC
TRBJ2-7,-,TRBV28,TRBD2,CASSLGAFSGILEQYF,TGTGCCAGCAGTTTAGGGGCCTTCAGCGGGATCCTCGAGCAGTACTTC
TRBJ1-6,-,TRBV5-1,-,CASSLVGLNNSPLHF,TGCGCCAGCAGCTTGGTGGGGCTAAATAATTCACCCCTCCACTTT
TRBJ1-2,-,TRBV7-8,-,CASSPRRVPYRYTF,TGTGCCAGCAGCCCCAGACGGGTACCCTATCGCTACACCTTC
TRBJ2-7,once,TRBV9,-,CASTNWGPTSYEQYF,TGTGCCAGCACTAACTGGGGGCCGACAAGTTACGAGCAGTACTTC
TRBJ2-7,-,TRBV11-2,-,CASSLARAYEQYF,TGTGCCAGCAGCTTAGCGAGGGCCTACGAGCAGTACTTC
TRBJ1-2,many,TRBV27,TRBD1,CASSSPRQGRGYTF,TGTGCCAGCAGTTCCCCACGACAGGGAAGAGGCTACACCTTC
TRBJ2-2,-,TRBV15,TRBD1,CATSRGTGGYNTGELFF,TGTGCCACCAGCAGAGGTACAGGGGGCTATAACACCGGGGAGCTGTTTTTT
TRBJ2-3,-,TRBV4-2,-,CASSQVLGSVVDTQYF,TGTGCCAGCAGCCAAGTTCTCGGGAGTGTAGTTGATACGCAGTATTTT
TRBJ1-2,-,TRBV5-1,-,CASSIEGGNYGYTF,TGCGCCAGCAGCATCGAGGGTGGGAACTATGGCTACACCTTC
TRBJ1-1,-,TRBV27,-,CASSLGGLMNTEAFF,TGTGCCAGCAGTTTAGGTGGCCTGATGAACACTGAAGCTTTCTTT
TRBJ1-2,few,TRBV28,-,CASSSDTRTNYGYTF,TGTGCCAGCAGTTCCGACACGCGCACTAACTATGGCTACACCTTC
TRBJ2-3,once,TRBV11-2,TRBD2,CASSPRVTSGTMTDTQYF,TGTGCCAGCAGCCCTCGCGTCACTAGCGGGACAATGACAGATACGCAGTATTTT
TRBJ2-5,-,TRBV4-2,TRBD2,CASSQVGSGRAETQYF,TGTGCCAGCAGCCAAGTCGGAAGCGGGAGAGCAGAGACCCAGTACTTC
TRBJ1-2,-,TRBV27,TRBD1,CASRGTGHSNYGYTF,TGTGCCAGCAGGGGGACAGGACATTCTAACTATGGCTACACCTTC
TRBJ1-2,-,TRBV7-9,-,CASSFGQNYGYTF,TGTGCCAGCAGCTTTGGTCAGAACTATGGCTACACCTTC